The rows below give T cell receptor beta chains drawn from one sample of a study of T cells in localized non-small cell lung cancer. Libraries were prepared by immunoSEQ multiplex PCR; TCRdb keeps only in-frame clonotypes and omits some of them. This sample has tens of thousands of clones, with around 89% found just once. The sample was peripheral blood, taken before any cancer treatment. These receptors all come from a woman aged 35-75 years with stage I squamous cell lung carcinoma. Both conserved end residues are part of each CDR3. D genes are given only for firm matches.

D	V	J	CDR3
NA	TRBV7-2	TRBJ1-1	CASSLEEANTEAFF
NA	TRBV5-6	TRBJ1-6	CASSLGQIINSPLHF
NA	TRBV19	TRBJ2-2	CASSTLPGQGGAGELFF
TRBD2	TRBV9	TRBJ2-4	CASSSGTSSENIQYF
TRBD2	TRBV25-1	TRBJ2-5	CASSEMGGGLQETQYF
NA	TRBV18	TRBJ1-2	CASSPPGFEGGYTF
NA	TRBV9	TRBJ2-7	CASSVEGAEQYF
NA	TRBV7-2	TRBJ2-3	CASSPRIERTDTQYF
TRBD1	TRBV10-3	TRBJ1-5	CAISPTGGYQPQHF
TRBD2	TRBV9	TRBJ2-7	CASSVEPSGGAYEQYF
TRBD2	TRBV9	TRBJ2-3	CASSLRTSGAPHTDTQYF
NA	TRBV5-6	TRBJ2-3	CASSWKVLYTDTQYF
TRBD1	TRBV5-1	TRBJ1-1	CASRKGTAAIGTEAFF
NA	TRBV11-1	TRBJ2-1	CASSFGQGSYNEQFF
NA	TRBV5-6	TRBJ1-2	CASSLRQGIYGYTF
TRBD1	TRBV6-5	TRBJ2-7	CASSPRQGSYEQYF
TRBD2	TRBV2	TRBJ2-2	CASSEMGLAGGTGELFF
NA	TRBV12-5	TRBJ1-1	CASGDGGRTNTEAFF
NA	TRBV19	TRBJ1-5	CASSLLSRGGQPQHF
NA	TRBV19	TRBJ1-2	CASRAQGRGYTF
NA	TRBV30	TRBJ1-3	CAWRGPSSGNTIYF
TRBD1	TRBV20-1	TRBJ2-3	CSTGTAETQYF
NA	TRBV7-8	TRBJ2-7	CASSISNGGSSYEQYF
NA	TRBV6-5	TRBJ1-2	CASSGGRVDGYTF
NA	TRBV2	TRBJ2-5	CASDRSGETQYF
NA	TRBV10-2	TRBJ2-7	CASSVDRMYF
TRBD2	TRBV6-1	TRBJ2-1	CASTASGVYNEQFF
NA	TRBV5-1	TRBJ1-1	CASSSEVGSNTEAFF
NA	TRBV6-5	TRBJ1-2	CASRRNTNYGYTF
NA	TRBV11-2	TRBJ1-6	CASSLERGDLNSPLHF
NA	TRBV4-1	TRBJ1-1	CASSQDQGRVTEAFF
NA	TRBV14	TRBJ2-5	CASSPGGVRQETQYF